The sequence of this T cell receptor (beta chain) was determined in a study of siplizumab effects on memory and regulatory T cells. Study observations and caveats: Proliferating siplizumab-culture Treg suppressive function went unconfirmed. It was not possible to assign a naive or memory phenotype to roughly 80-95% of proliferating CD4+ or CD8+ clones. Naive T cells appeared more varied than memory cells and looked like key alloresponse contributors.

Germline V lookup: CDR1 MGHRA, CDR2 YSYEKL. The CDR3 has 12 residues. Trimming shortened V by 4 bases and J by 3 bases, and 7 bases separated the two germline ends. Each sample contributed 96,000 or so TCR templates to the assay. This table comes from immunoSEQ multiplex PCR, and its TCRdb copy is limited to in-frame clones, with some not included. This table holds 90,000 to 95,000 clones, around 95% found once. With regard to this clone: Antigen unknown.

The TCR was taken from a human donor in good health. The J gene is TRBJ2-7, the V gene TRBV4-1; D call uncertain. The sequencing sample was made of naive CD4+ T cells sorted from blood. The CDR3: CASSPANYEQYF. As DNA, the CDR3 is TGCGCCAGCAGCCCAGCCAACTACGAGCAGTACTTC.